This TCR beta chain is from a study of T cell changes during pregnancy in multiple sclerosis. Method: immunoSEQ multiplex PCR; TCRdb's copy keeps in-frame clones and lacks some. Among some 49,000 clones listed, approximately 90% were seen once. This sequence was found in a female donor with multiple sclerosis, enrolled in a pregnancy study. Sequencing was performed on CD8+ T cells from peripheral blood mononuclear cells, taken in the second trimester of pregnancy.

The CDR3: CATSPSGNTEAFF. The CDR3, as DNA: TGTGCCACCAGTCCCTCGGGGAACACTGAAGCTTTCTTT. The chain uses TRBV15 and TRBJ1-1; D is unclear. Germline V gene sequence: CDR1 LNHNV, CDR2 YYDKDF (reference sequence). V lost 6 bases and J 1 base, leaving 9 bases between the germline ends. CDR3 size: 13 residues.